This T cell receptor (beta chain) was captured by sequencing in a study of neoadjuvant anti-PD-1 for oral cavity cancer. Study-wide background: Patients mostly received three to four biweekly nivolumab doses at 3 mg/kg before surgery.

Some clones are missing from TCRdb's copy, which holds only in-frame ones; the method was immunoSEQ multiplex PCR. The data contain around 15,000 clones, about 37% of them singletons. The V gene lost 4 bases and the J gene lost 0 bases, with 14 bases spanning the gap. The CDR3 contains 16 residues. The V gene's germline CDR1 is SGDLS and CDR2 YYNGEE. This clone was seen a single time. The time point denotes: after neoadjuvant nivolumab, at surgical resection. The sequence was obtained from a person between 35 and 79 years old with oral cavity squamous cell carcinoma. The chain joins TRBV9 to TRBJ1-3; a possible D gene is TRBD1 (5 bases). The specimen comprised tumor tissue, sampled after nivolumab (anti-PD-1) treatment. CDR3 amino acids: CASSPRERGSGNTIYF. As DNA, the CDR3 is TGTGCCAGCAGCCCGCGTGAGAGGGGCTCTGGAAACACCATATATTTT.